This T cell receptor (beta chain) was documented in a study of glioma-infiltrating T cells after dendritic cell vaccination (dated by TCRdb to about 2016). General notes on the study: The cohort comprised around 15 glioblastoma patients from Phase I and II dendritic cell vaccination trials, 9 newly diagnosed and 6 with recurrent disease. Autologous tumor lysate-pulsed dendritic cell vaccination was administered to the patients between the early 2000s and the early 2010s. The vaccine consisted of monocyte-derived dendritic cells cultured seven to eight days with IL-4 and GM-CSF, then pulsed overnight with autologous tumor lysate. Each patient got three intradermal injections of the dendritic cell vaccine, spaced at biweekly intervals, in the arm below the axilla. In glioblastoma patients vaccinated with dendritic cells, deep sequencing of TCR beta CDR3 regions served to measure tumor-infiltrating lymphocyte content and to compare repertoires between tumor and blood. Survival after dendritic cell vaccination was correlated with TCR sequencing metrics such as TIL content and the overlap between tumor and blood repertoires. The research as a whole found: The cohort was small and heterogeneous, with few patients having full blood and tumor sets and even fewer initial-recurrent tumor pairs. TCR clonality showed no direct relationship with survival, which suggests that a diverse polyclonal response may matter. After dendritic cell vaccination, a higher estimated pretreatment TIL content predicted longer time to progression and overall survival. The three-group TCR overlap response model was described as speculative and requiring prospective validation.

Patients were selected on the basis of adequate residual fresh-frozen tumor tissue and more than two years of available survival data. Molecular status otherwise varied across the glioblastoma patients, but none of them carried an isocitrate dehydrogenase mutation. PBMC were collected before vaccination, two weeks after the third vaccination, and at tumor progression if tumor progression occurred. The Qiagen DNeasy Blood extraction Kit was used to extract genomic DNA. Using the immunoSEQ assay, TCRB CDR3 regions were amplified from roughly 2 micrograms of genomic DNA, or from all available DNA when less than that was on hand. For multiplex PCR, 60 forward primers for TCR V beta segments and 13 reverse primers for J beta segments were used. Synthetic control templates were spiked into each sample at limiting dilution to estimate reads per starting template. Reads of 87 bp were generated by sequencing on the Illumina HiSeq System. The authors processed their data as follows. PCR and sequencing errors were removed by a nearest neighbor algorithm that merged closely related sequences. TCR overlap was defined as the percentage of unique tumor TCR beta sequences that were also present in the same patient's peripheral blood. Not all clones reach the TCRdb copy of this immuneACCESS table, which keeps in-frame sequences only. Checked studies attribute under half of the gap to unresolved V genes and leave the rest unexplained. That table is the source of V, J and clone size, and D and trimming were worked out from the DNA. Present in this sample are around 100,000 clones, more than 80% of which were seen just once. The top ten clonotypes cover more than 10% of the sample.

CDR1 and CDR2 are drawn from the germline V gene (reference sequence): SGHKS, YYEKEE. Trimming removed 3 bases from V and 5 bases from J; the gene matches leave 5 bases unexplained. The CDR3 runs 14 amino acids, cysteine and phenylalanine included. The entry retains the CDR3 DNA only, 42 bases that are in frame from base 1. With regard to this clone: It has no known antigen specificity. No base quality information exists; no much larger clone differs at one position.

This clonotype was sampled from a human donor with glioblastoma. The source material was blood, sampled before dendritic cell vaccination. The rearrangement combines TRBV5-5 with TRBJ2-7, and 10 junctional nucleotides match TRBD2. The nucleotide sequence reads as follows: TGTGCCAGCAGCTGGAGCGGGGGGGGCGACGAGCAGTACTTC. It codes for CASSWSGGGDEQYF.